This T cell receptor (beta chain) was captured by sequencing in a study of identical twins. This clonotype has a handful of counts. Its antigen is not known. Broader study findings: Modelling approaches yielded underestimates of out-of-frame TCR alpha sharing between monozygotic twins. Sharing of beta out-of-frame sequences by twins showed a weaker excess.

A universal primer site came from template switching; cDNA carried unique molecular identifiers. TCRdb re-called the 5' RACE reads with MiXCR, one entry per CDR3 protein. The profile shows under 1 million distinct CDR3 sequences, about 12% of them singletons. The CDR3 is 15 amino acids. Trimming removed 5 bases from V and 5 bases from J, with 20 bases in between. Germline V gene lookup returns CDR1 SGHRS and CDR2 YFSETQ. These same records also appear under a second study, on yellow fever vaccine responses in identical twins.

The chain is built from TRBV5-1 and TRBJ2-7; D may be TRBD1 (5 bases). Sequenced input: PBMCs. The source is a woman younger than 35 in good health. CDR3 DNA sequence: TGCGCCAGCAGTTTCAATCTCGGTTTCAGGGACGAGCAGTACTTC. This translates into CASSFNLGFRDEQYF.